This T cell receptor beta chain was profiled in a study of graft-versus-host responses after intestinal transplantation. For the study at large: As for transplant type, recipients had multivisceral, liver-intestinal, or isolated intestinal grafts. Anti-thymocyte globulin was used for induction in all recipients, who then took tacrolimus and steroids for roughly 3 years. Study-wide results and limits: Subjects displaying graft-donor T cell macrochimerism possessed elevated graft-versus-host to host-versus-graft clonal ratios inside allografts.

Clones were sequenced by immunoSEQ multiplex PCR, and TCRdb holds only the in-frame ones, with some missing. The table lists tens of thousands of clones, roughly 89% of them singletons. The table lists this clone with a count of one. No antigen is known for it. The CDR3 is made up of 11 amino acids. Germline V CDR1 and CDR2: LNHDA, SQIVND (reference sequence). The germline V and J ends were trimmed by 4 bases and 4 bases, with 2 bases remaining between them. The TCR sequence derives from a human patient who received an intestinal transplant, so some T cells may come from the graft donor. This chain uses TRBV19 with TRBJ2-1; D not certain. Sample: PBMCs, taken 26 days after transplant. DNA for the CDR3: TGTGCCAGTAGTACGTACAATGAGCAGTTCTTC. This translates into CASSTYNEQFF.